This entry is about one TCR beta chain. The germline V gene has CDR1 SGHDT and CDR2 YYEEEE. The CDR3 has 15 amino acids. With 4 bases clipped from V and 3 bases from J, the junction kept 6 bases outside the gene matches. These data belong to a study of blood T cell repertoires in COVID-19. The overall study: From T cells, B-cell-depleted T cells, or PBMCs came the material, which was cDNA or gDNA.

Patients at the Seattle site were enrolled during active infection and followed longitudinally. This table comes from immunoSEQ multiplex PCR, and its TCRdb copy is limited to in-frame clones, with some not included. The profile covers roughly 230,000 clones, with around 91% appearing a single time and around 2.3% taken by the ten largest. The TCR was taken from a woman aged 60 to 75 with COVID-19, enrolled during active disease. Input material: peripheral blood. The J gene is TRBJ1-2, the V gene TRBV5-6; 10 bases are a match to TRBD1. In DNA, the CDR3 is TGTGCCAGCAGCCCAGGGACAGGGGAAGACTATGGCTACACCTTC. Amino acid sequence: CASSPGTGEDYGYTF.